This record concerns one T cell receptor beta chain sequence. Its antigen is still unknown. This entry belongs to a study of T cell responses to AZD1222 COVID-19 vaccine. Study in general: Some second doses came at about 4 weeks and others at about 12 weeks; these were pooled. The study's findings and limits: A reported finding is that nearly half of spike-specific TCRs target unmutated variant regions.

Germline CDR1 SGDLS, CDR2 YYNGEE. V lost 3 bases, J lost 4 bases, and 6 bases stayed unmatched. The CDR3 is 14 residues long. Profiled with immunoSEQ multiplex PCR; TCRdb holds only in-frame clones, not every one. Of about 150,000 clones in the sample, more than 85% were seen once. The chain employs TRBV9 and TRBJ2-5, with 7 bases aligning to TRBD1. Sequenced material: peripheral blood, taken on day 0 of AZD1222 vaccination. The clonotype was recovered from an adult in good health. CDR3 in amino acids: CASSGPTGSETQYF. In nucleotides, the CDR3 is TGTGCCAGCAGCGGACCGACAGGGTCAGAGACCCAGTACTTC.